This T cell receptor beta chain was recovered during a study of cytomegalovirus exposure and HLA in healthy donors. Primers: 60 Vbeta forward and 13 Jbeta reverse. Method: immunoSEQ multiplex PCR; TCRdb's copy keeps in-frame clones and lacks some. Among roughly 190,000 clones listed, around 74% were seen once. The CDR3 has 13 residues. Trimming removed 4 bases from V and 4 bases from J, with 10 bases in between. Germline V gene sequence: CDR1 LNHNV, CDR2 YYDKDF (reference sequence). Sequenced: PBMCs. The chain links TRBV15 to TRBJ1-2; D uncertain. The origin of this receptor is a girl aged 5-17 years in good health and CMV-seropositive. The CDR3 sequence: CATSKQPSYGYTF. DNA of the CDR3: TGTGCCACCAGCAAACAGCCAAGCTATGGCTACACCTTC. The full variable domain, its missing parts supplied by reference TRBV15 and TRBJ1-2, is DAMVIQNPRYQVTQFGKPVTLSCSQTLNHNVMYWYQQKSSQAPKLLFHYYDKDFNNEADTPDNFQSRRPNTSFCFLDIRSPGLGDTAMYLCATSKQPSYGYTFGSGTRLTVV.